This TCR beta chain was sequenced during a study of T cells after yellow fever vaccination. About the research overall: SMART-Seq v4 Ultra Low Input handled preparation of low-cell-number fractions. Findings of the study overall: Most clones from primary vaccination resurfaced after the booster (approximately 96% CD4, 88% CD8). CD4 and CD8 compartments shared a small share of clonotypes. Abundant clonotypes (contaminants from the bulk population) could be present in FACS-sorted repertoires.

Germline-derived CDR1 and CDR2 are SGHRS and YFSETQ. The CDR3 has 14 residues. V was clipped by 0 bases and J by 2 bases, with 8 bases between them. As regards this clonotype: Its antigen is as yet unknown.

One entry per CDR3 protein, called by TCRdb with MiXCR from the 5' RACE reads. The data show 450,000 to 550,000 distinct CDR3 sequences, roughly a fifth seen once. This specimen was PBMCs, taken less than 25 days after the first yellow fever vaccination. The TCR sequence derives from a man aged 18 to 29 who received the YFV17D yellow fever vaccine. The chain uses TRBV5-1 and TRBJ2-5, with D unresolved. The CDR3 DNA reads as TGCGCCAGCAGCTTGGATGGTTTTCAAGAGACCCAGTACTTC. Protein: CASSLDGFQETQYF.